This entry lists 15 T cell receptor beta chains sequenced from one sample in a study of T cells in narcolepsy. Generated by immunoSEQ multiplex PCR, the TCRdb table keeps only in-frame clones and is missing some. The sample contains tens of thousands of clones, just under 85% of which appear only once. The sequencing sample was made of CD45RA- memory CD4+ T cells from PBMCs. The receptors stem from a human donor with narcolepsy.

This clone has more than one count but fewer than ten. The chain uses TRBV28 and TRBJ1-5; TRBD1 is a possible D gene (5 bases). V lost 3 bases to trimming and J lost 6 bases, with 9 bases between them. Germline values: CDR1 MDHEN, CDR2 SYDVKM. The CDR3 runs to 13 residues. The CDR3 coding sequence is TGTGCCAGCAGTTTTTCTAGGGGTCAGCCCCAGCATTTT. The encoded protein is CASSFSRGQPQHF.

The gene calls are TRBV11-2 and TRBJ2-5; TRBD2 aligns across 11 bases. From germline, CDR1 is SGHAT and CDR2 FQNNGV. The CDR3 covers 14 residues. The J segment lost 5 bases and the V segment lost 5 bases, leaving 4 bases of the junction unmatched. The CDR3 loop is CASSETSGSETQYF. CDR3 coding DNA: TGTGCCAGCAGCGAAACTAGCGGGAGTGAGACCCAGTACTTC.

As regards this clone: At one end the junction does not follow the germline gene, possibly because of a read error. In the same sample, other DNA sequences code for this CDR3. The chain links TRBV28 to TRBJ1-1, with D possibly TRBD1 on 5 matching bases. The CDR3 length is 16 residues. CDR1 is MDHEN and CDR2 is SYDVKM in the germline V gene. CDR3 in DNA: TGTGCCAGCACCCCATGGGGGGTCCATGGGAACACTGAGGCTTTCTTT. Encoded protein: CASTPWGVHGNTEAFF.

Concerning this clone: The same CDR3 is also encoded by other DNA sequences in this sample. The rearrangement joins TRBV6-1 to TRBJ1-2; TRBD1 might be the D (5 bases). V lost 9 bases, J lost 4 bases, and 21 bases lay in between. The CDR3 length is 15 residues. Germline CDR1 MNHNS, CDR2 SASEGT. Here the CDR3 reads CASTLGSGTGYGYTF. DNA for the CDR3: TGTGCCAGTACACTGGGATCCGGGACGGGCTATGGCTACACCTTC.

The J gene is TRBJ1-5, the V gene TRBV10-1; 7 bases line up with TRBD1. V trimming: 0 bases; J trimming: 9 bases; junction bases outside the gene matches: 14. CDR3 size: 17 residues. CDR1 is WNHNN and CDR2 is SYGVQD in the germline V gene (reference sequence). CDR3 in DNA: TGCGCCAGCAGTGAGTCGGTGGGGACAGCCCAGGTATGGCCCCAGCATTTT. Translated, it gives CASSESVGTAQVWPQHF.

The chain joins TRBV5-1 to TRBJ2-6; 7 positions match TRBD1. CDR1 and CDR2 (germline): SGHRS, YFSETQ. CDR3 length: 21 residues. The ends lost 4 bases at V and 1 base at J; junction bases unmatched: 20. The DNA of the CDR3 is TGCGCCAGCAGCGGCAACCCCTCGCGGACAGGCGGCATATCTGGGGCCAACGTCCTGACTTTC. Amino acid sequence: CASSGNPSRTGGISGANVLTF.

V gene TRBV4-3 combines with J gene TRBJ1-2; D call uncertain. The CDR3 runs to 16 residues. CDR1 and CDR2 from the germline V gene are LGHNA and YSLEER. Trimming shortened V by 0 bases and J by 4 bases, and 15 bases separated the two germline ends. The CDR3 here is CASSQELISETYGYTF. The CDR3 DNA sequence: TGCGCCAGCAGCCAAGAGTTGATATCAGAGACCTATGGCTACACCTTC.

This clone came up once. The CDR3 sequence is CASRQTSAETQYF. CDR3 nucleotides: TGTGCCAGCAGGCAAACTAGCGCTGAGACCCAGTACTTC. The genes are TRBV28 and TRBJ2-5; TRBD2 matches 7 bases. The CDR3 length is 13 residues. Germline assignment: CDR1 MDHEN and CDR2 SYDVKM. J gave up 5 bases and V 6 bases, and 6 bases lay outside the gene matches.

V and J are TRBV5-4 and TRBJ2-6; TRBD2 is a possible D gene (6 bases). The CDR3 has 15 amino acids. With 4 bases removed from V and 4 bases from J, the gap between germline ends came to 12 bases. In germline, CDR1 is SGHNT, CDR2 YYREEE (reference sequence). The DNA for the CDR3 is TGTGCCAGCAGCCCCCCGGGAGTAGGGGCCAACGTCCTGACTTTC. The encoded protein is CASSPPGVGANVLTF. The full variable domain, completed using reference TRBV5-4 and TRBJ2-6, is ETGVTQSPTHLIKTRGQQVTLRCSSQSGHNTVSWYQQALGQGPQFIFQYYREEENGRGNFPPRFSGLQFPNYSSELNVNALELDDSALYLCASSPPGVGANVLTFGAGSRLTVL.

This clone was counted a few times. V gene TRBV5-6 combines with J gene TRBJ1-1, with 7 bases that match TRBD1. Losses at the gene ends were 6 bases for V and 2 bases for J; bases not matched to a gene: 7. The CDR3 is 14 amino acids. CDR1 is SGHDT and CDR2 is YYEEEE in the germline V gene. The CDR3 sequence is CASNRDRGNTEAFF. The CDR3 DNA sequence: TGTGCCAGCAACCGGGACAGAGGAAACACTGAAGCTTTCTTT.

The chain uses TRBV7-2 and TRBJ1-2; D ambiguous. This CDR3 contains 13 residues. Germline CDR1 SGHTA, CDR2 FQGNSA. Deletions cut 3 bases from V and 3 bases from J, with 8 bases between. CDR3 residues: CASSFARDYGYTF. CDR3 coding DNA: TGTGCCAGCAGCTTTGCCCGGGACTATGGCTACACCTTC.

The genes are TRBV27 and TRBJ2-3; 7 positions match TRBD2. The V segment lost 8 bases and the J segment 5 bases; nucleotides outside the gene matches: 13. Looked up from germline, CDR1 is MNHEY and CDR2 is SMNVEV (reference sequence). CDR3 length: 15 residues. The CDR3 region has the DNA TGTGCCAGCCTCGCCGGTGCGGGAGTAGGAGATACGCAGTATTTT. Its translation is CASLAGAGVGDTQYF.

This chain uses TRBV19 with TRBJ2-3; no clear D gene. Trimming took 3 bases from V and 0 from J, leaving 7 bases between them. The CDR3 has 14 residues. Germline values: CDR1 LNHDA, CDR2 SQIVND (reference sequence). DNA for the CDR3: TGTGCCAGTAGTATTAGGCCAAGCACAGATACGCAGTATTTT. Its protein product is CASSIRPSTDTQYF.

The chain links TRBV28 to TRBJ1-3, with 7 bases lining up with TRBD1. The CDR3 is made up of 17 amino acids. From germline, CDR1 is MDHEN and CDR2 SYDVKM. V dropped 6 bases and J dropped 5; count of bases not matched to a gene: 16. The CDR3, as DNA: TGTGCCAGCAGCAGAACCGGACAGGACCGACGGCGAAACACCATATATTTT. Translating gives CASSRTGQDRRRNTIYF.

This clone was recorded once. The V gene is TRBV6-6, the J gene TRBJ2-3, with TRBD2 as a possible D gene (6 bases). The CDR3 is made up of 15 amino acids. Germline values: CDR1 MNHNY, CDR2 SVGAGI (reference sequence). V was clipped by 2 bases and J by 6 bases, with 15 bases between them. Written as DNA, the CDR3 is TGTGCCAGCAGTTACGCGGGACCGAAAGGGGATACGCAGTATTTT. Translated, it gives CASSYAGPKGDTQYF.